Listed below are T cell receptor beta chains from one sample, sequenced in a study of cytomegalovirus exposure and HLA in healthy donors. Only in-frame clones appear in the TCRdb table, and some are missing; sequencing was by immunoSEQ multiplex PCR. The sample's table shows approximately 110,000 clones. The sample taken for sequencing was PBMCs. These receptors originate from a man aged 35 to 55 in good health and CMV-seronegative. CDR3s leave out the opening cysteine and the closing phenylalanine or tryptophan. Fields, in order: J gene, V gene, CDR3 protein.

TRBJ1-1	TRBV29-1	SVGLEGAF
TRBJ1-1	TRBV29-1	SVVSDRPGNRVILGTEAF
TRBJ2-7	TRBV11-2	ASSLGGVTGSEQY
TRBJ1-2	TRBV29-1	SGKTGDGYT
TRBJ2-3	TRBV5-1	ASSPSGEPRTDTQY
TRBJ2-7	TRBV5-1	ASSFISGEYEQY
TRBJ1-3	TRBV30	ASKGGSGNTIY
NA	TRBV7-2	ASSGTGPYEQY
TRBJ2-7	TRBV21-1	ASSKAELAGPYEQY
TRBJ2-7	TRBV10-3	AISSPEGSGRAYEQY
TRBJ2-5	TRBV9	ASSVGAGGGETQY
TRBJ1-2	TRBV7-2	ASSLEVGQGGGYT
TRBJ1-5	TRBV5-4	ASSLDVAQPQH
TRBJ1-1	TRBV30	AWSPSGEAF
TRBJ2-1	TRBV11-2	ASSPSGTSGRSSYNEQF
TRBJ1-1	TRBV27	ASSFQTALNTEAF
TRBJ2-3	TRBV5-1	ASSSGLAGGTDTQY
TRBJ1-1	TRBV4-2	ASSHLWGDGTEAF
TRBJ1-1	TRBV19	ASRPGTGANTEAF
TRBJ2-3	TRBV5-4	ASSHPSTDTQY
TRBJ1-1	TRBV11-3	ASSVRGTEAF
TRBJ2-3	TRBV5-1	ASSSKGADTQY
TRBJ2-5	TRBV5-6	ASDLGLAGVGGETQY
TRBJ2-7	TRBV5-1	ASSLDEGTNYEQY
NA	TRBV6-5	ASSPTTGFVNEQY
TRBJ2-1	TRBV28	ASSLAGAISYNEQF
TRBJ2-5	TRBV7-2	ASSPPWAGTGGETQY
TRBJ2-4	TRBV11-3	ASSLDSGVPLNIQY
TRBJ2-6	TRBV19	ASSTRDSFGSSGANVLT
TRBJ2-1	TRBV5-1	ASSLAQGDYNEQF
TRBJ1-4	TRBV10-3	AISEGQGREKLF
TRBJ2-1	TRBV29-1	SVWRDPSYNEQF
TRBJ2-7	TRBV25-1	ASMSGGRYEQY
TRBJ2-3	TRBV2	ASSLGTSGSKDTQY
TRBJ2-7	TRBV6-1	ASSEVPRIYEQY
TRBJ1-1	TRBV5-1	ASSLGQGEAF
TRBJ2-2	TRBV5-4	ASSLWDRRGGELF
TRBJ2-2	TRBV21-1	ASNLQGVESTGELF
TRBJ2-7	TRBV5-1	ASSTSGSSGVEQY
TRBJ1-4	TRBV9	ASSAHRGGGTNEKLF
TRBJ1-3	TRBV21-1	ASSKVRGHYTIY
TRBJ2-2	TRBV11-3	ASSLGLVYTGELF
TRBJ2-7	TRBV29-1	SVHVAGRYEQY
TRBJ2-7	TRBV27	ATRVTGGIYEQY
TRBJ2-7	TRBV5-1	ASSLVANAYEQY
TRBJ2-2	TRBV30	AWSSVSGELF
TRBJ2-2	TRBV29-1	SGQTGSAGELF
TRBJ2-7	TRBV6-5	ASSYSMAGGYYEQY
TRBJ2-6	TRBV5-4	ASSRGVTGANVLT
TRBJ2-7	TRBV9	ASSEGLAGGYEQY
TRBJ2-3	TRBV5-1	ASSPYPDRADTQY
TRBJ2-7	TRBV18	ASSPDRGRYEQY
TRBJ2-7	TRBV10-1	ASSVLGGRASEQY
TRBJ2-2	TRBV6-1	ASSGGGNTGELF
TRBJ1-1	TRBV29-1	SPWDSMNTEAF